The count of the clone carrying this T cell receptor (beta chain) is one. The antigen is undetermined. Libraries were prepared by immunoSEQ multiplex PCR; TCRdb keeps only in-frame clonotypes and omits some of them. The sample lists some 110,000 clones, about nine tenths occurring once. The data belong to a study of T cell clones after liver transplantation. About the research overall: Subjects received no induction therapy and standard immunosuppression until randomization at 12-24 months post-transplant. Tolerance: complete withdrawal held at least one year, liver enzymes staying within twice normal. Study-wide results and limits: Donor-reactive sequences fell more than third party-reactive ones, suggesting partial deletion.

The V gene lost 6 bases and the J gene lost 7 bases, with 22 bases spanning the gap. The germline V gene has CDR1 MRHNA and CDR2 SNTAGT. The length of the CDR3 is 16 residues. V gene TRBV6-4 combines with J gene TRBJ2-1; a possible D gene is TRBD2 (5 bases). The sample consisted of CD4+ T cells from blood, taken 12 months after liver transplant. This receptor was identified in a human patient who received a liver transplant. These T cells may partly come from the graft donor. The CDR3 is CASSPSLEGDNNEQFF. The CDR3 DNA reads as TGTGCCAGCAGCCCGAGCTTAGAGGGAGACAATAATGAGCAGTTCTTC.